The subject of this entry is one TCR beta chain. This clonotype was detected many times. The antigen it recognizes is unknown. Per-nucleotide qualities are absent, and no much larger clonotype sits a single base away. Preparation of the library involved RT-PCR. These reads were obtained on an Illumina HiSeq 2500. The public reads were reprocessed in TCRdb via fastp at Q25 and MiXCR, keeping in-frame beta chains. Rows are combined by CDR3 protein, so each entry shows the most common genes and DNA. This sample holds hundreds of thousands of distinct CDR3 sequences; 7.6% were observed only once. The ten largest clones add up to approximately 12% of the sample. This record belongs to a study of response to subunit inactivated influenza vaccine (dated by TCRdb to about 2018). Notes on the research overall: Deep quantitative T cell receptor repertoire profiling was used in the study to track responses to a trivalent subunit inactivated influenza vaccine.

The research as a whole found: The authors proposed that each seasonal influenza vaccination may bring in only a limited number of new T cells.

The clonotype was recovered from a man aged 45-69 years who received an inactivated influenza vaccine. Donor details come from another sample of the same person, matched by shared clones. The source was PBMCs from blood, collected roughly 24 months after vaccination.

The bases read TGTGCCAGCAGCGGGGATGGAAACACCATATATTTT. This translates into CASSGDGNTIYF. The rearranged segments are TRBV5-4 and TRBJ1-3; a confident D gene designation cannot be given. Taken from cysteine to phenylalanine, the CDR3 has 12 residues. Only the CDR3 region is kept as DNA, spanning 36 bases read in frame from base 1. The germline V gene (reference sequence) sets CDR1 to SGHNT and CDR2 to YYREEE. Trimming takes 4 bases from V and 3 bases from J, and the germline ends sit 5 bases apart.